What follows is one T cell receptor beta chain and its context. This clonotype was detected many times. Its antigen target is currently unknown. One base away there is no much larger clone; base qualities are not given. The source of the sample is a study of T cells in Graves' hyperthyroidism and ophthalmopathy (dated by TCRdb to the late 2010s). Regarding the complete study: Peripheral blood samples were taken at initial diagnosis, before any treatment was given. A discovery cohort of about 95 patients, roughly 45 with Graves' ophthalmopathy and roughly 59 with stable Graves' hyperthyroidism, was used to find distinguishing TCR V-J signatures. An independent validation cohort of 18 to 20 hyperthyroidism patients and 17 patients who later progressed to ophthalmopathy tested prospective prediction of ophthalmopathy. The 75 to 100 discovery patients were randomly divided into training and test sets at a 7:3 ratio. Thyroid tissue and blood T-cell repertoires from six Graves' hyperthyroidism patients were also compared in the study. Following sampling, methimazole starting at 30 mg daily was given to hyperthyroidism patients, and high-dose intravenous methylprednisolone was given to ophthalmopathy patients. TCR Vbeta CDR3 sequencing of 120 to 150 peripheral blood samples (under 45 ophthalmopathy, roughly 72 hyperthyroidism and roughly 17 progressor patients) is reported in the paper.

Trimming accounts for 2 bases at V and 5 bases at J, while the number of junction bases matched to no gene is 8. The CDR3, from cysteine to phenylalanine, totals 15 residues. Only CDR3 DNA remains: 45 bases, in frame from the first base. CDR1 DFQATT and CDR2 SNEGSKA were looked up in the germline V gene (reference sequence). A patient counted as having stable Graves' hyperthyroidism if no progression to ophthalmopathy occurred over 18 months of follow-up. Hyperthyroidism patients were newly diagnosed, had a disease duration of under 2 months, and were aged 18 to 65 years. Any patient with an uncontrolled infection, another autoimmune disease, pregnancy or lactation was excluded. Diagnoses were based on clinical symptoms, serum thyroxine and TRAb, thyroid ultrasound and orbital computed tomography. PBMCs were separated from approximately 10 ml of fresh peripheral blood using Ficoll-Paque density gradient centrifugation. Trizol reagent was used to extract total RNA, and RNA quality was then checked on an Agilent 2100 Bioanalyzer.

TCR beta CDR3 regions were amplified from RNA transcripts. A first-round RT-PCR of the TCR CDR3 used the HTBI primer set with the Qiagen OneStep RT-PCR kit. A second multiplex PCR round built the libraries, followed by size selection and purification. Sequencing of the libraries was done on an Illumina HiSeq2000 using paired-end 100 bp reads. Under the source paper's analysis protocol: Raw data were processed with SOAPnuke, discarding reads with adapters, uncalled bases, mean Phred below 15, or no exact constant-primer or identifier match. High-quality paired reads were merged using COPE v1.2.5, and each unique nucleotide sequence was defined as a clonotype. Clonotypes were aligned to IMGT TRBV, TRBD and TRBJ reference segments using MiTCR v1.1. The analysis was restricted to V-J combinations with a frequency above 0.0001, which together covered 99.2% of the repertoires. The TCS score was defined as F50 (clonal expansion) divided by E x V (chaos), with BLOSUM62-based TCRdist calculated between CDR3 peptides within each V-J. Welch's t-statistics and random forest reduced 514 V-J features to 13, which were used in a naive Bayes classifier (R e1071). TCRdb redid the processing of the public reads, applying fastp at Q25 and MiXCR, and retained in-frame beta chains. CDR3 protein sequences are deduplicated, and each keeps its most common genes and DNA. TCRdb assigned the V and J calls; the authors' analysis was not used. The sample table lists about 360,000 distinct CDR3 sequences, around a quarter of them with a count of one. The ten biggest clones cover around 70% of the sample.

Results the study describes overall, beyond this receptor: A model built on a 13 V-J signature distinguished ophthalmopathy from stable hyperthyroidism, reaching roughly 88% sensitivity and around 81% specificity in cross-validation and 80%/75% in testing. Most expanded thyroid clonotypes (frequency above 0.001) were also detected in blood, a finding suggesting that blood repertoires may reflect thyroid immune responses. During validation, the model predicted progression to ophthalmopathy a median of approximately 7 months ahead of onset, with almost 71% sensitivity and 72% to 80% specificity. No statistical method was used to set the sample size in advance, and investigators knew the group allocation.

Rearrangement joined TRBV20-1 to TRBJ2-5; the junction holds 10 bases that match TRBD1. Material for sequencing was blood. The sequence came from a man aged 45-65 years with Graves' hyperthyroidism. The DNA sequence reads TGCAGTGCTAGACCTCGACAGGGGGCTAGGGAGACCCAGTACTTC. Translated, this gives CSARPRQGARETQYF.